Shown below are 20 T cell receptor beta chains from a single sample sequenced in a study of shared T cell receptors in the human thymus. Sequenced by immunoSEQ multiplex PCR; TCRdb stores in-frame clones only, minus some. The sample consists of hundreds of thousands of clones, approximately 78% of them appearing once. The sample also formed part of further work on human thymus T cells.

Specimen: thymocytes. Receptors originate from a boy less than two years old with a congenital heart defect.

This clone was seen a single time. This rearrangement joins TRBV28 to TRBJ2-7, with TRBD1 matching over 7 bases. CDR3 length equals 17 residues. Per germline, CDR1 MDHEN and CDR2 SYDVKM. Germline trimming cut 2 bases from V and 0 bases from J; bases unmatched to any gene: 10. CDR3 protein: CASSLLGRQGGSYEQYF. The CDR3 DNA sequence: TGTGCCAGCAGTTTACTTGGACGACAGGGCGGCTCCTACGAGCAGTACTTC.

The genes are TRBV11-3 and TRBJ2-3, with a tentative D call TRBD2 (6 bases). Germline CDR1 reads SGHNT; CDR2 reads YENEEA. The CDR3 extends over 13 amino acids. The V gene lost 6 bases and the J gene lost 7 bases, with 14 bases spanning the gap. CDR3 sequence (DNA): TGTGCCAGCAGTGTAGGGAGGACGTATACGCAGTATTTT. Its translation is CASSVGRTYTQYF.

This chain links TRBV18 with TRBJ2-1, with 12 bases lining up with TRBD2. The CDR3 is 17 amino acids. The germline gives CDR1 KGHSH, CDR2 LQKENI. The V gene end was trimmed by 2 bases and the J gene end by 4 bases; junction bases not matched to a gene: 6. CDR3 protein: CASSPSSTSGGYNEQFF. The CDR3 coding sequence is TGTGCCAGCTCACCATCTTCGACTAGCGGGGGATACAATGAGCAGTTCTTC.

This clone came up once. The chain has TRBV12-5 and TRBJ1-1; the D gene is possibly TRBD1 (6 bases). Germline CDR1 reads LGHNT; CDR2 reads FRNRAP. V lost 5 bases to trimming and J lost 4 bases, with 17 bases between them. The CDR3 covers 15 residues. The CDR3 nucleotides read TGTGCTAGTGGTCCGGCTACAGGGATGGGCACTGAAGCTTTCTTT. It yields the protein CASGPATGMGTEAFF.

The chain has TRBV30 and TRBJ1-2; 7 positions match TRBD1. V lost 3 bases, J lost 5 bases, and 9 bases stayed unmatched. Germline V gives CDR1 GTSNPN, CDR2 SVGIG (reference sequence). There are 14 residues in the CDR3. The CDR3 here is CAWSPTGAAYGYTF. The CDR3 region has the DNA TGTGCCTGGAGCCCTACAGGGGCAGCTTATGGCTACACCTTC.

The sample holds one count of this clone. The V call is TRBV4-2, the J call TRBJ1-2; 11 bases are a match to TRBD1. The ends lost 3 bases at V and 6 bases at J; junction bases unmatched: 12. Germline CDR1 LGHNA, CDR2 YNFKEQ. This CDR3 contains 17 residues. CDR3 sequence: CASSHDRDRGRYDGYTF. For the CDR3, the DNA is TGTGCCAGCAGCCATGACCGGGACAGGGGGAGGTACGATGGCTACACCTTC.

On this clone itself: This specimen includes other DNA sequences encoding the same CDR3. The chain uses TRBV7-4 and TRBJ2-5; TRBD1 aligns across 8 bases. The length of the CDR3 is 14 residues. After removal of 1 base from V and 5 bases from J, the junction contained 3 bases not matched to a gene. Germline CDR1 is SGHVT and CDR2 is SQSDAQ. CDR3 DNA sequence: TGTGCCAGCAGCTTAGGGACAGGGAGGGAGACCCAGTACTTC. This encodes CASSLGTGRETQYF.

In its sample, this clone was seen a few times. The CDR3 sequence is CASSLAGPGGTEAFF. Written as DNA, the CDR3 is TGTGCCAGCAGCTTGGCGGGTCCAGGGGGCACTGAAGCTTTCTTT. The V call is TRBV5-6, the J call TRBJ1-1; 7 bases map to TRBD1. The V gene end was trimmed by 0 bases and the J gene end by 4 bases; junction bases not matched to a gene: 6. The CDR3 contains 15 residues. The V gene's germline CDR1 is SGHDT and CDR2 YYEEEE. Combining the CDR3 with reference TRBV5-6 and TRBJ1-1 gives the whole variable domain DAGVTQSPTHLIKTRGQQVTLRCSPKSGHDTVSWYQQALGQGPQFIFQYYEEEERQRGNFPDRFSGHQFPNYSSELNVNALLLGDSALYLCASSLAGPGGTEAFFGQGTRLTVV.

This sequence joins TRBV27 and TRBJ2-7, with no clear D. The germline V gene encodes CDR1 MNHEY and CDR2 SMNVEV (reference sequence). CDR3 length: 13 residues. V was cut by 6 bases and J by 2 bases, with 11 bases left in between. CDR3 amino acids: CASSRDGAYEQYF. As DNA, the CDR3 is TGTGCCAGCAGCCGAGACGGAGCCTACGAGCAGTACTTC.

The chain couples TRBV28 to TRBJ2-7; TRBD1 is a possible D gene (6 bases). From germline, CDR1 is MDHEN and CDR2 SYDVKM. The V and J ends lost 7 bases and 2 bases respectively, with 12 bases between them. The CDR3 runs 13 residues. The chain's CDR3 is CASKDRATYEQYF. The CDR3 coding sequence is TGTGCCAGCAAGGACAGAGCAACCTACGAGCAGTACTTC.

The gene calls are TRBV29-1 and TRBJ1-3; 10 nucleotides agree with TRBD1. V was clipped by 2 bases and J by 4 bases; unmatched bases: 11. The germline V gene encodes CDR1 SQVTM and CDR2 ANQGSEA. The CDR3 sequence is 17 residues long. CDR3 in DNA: TGCAGCGTTGAAAGCACGAGACAGGGGGCTTCAGGAAACACCATATATTTT. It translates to CSVESTRQGASGNTIYF.

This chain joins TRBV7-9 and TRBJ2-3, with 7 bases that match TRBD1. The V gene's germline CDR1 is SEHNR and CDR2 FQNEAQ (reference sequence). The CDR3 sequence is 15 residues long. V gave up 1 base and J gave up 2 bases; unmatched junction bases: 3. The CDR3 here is CASSLEQGVTDTQYF. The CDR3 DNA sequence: TGTGCCAGCAGCTTAGAGCAGGGGGTCACAGATACGCAGTATTTT.

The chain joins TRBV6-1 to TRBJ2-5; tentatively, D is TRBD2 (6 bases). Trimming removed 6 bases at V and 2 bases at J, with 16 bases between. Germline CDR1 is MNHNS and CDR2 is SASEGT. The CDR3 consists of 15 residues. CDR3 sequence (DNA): TGTGCCAGCAGCGCCGGGAGTAGCGCACAAGAGACCCAGTACTTC. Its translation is CASSAGSSAQETQYF.

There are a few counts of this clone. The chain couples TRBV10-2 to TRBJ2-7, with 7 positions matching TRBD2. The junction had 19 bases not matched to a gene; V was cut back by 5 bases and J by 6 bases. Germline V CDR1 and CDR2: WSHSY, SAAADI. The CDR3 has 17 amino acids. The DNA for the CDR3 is TGCGCCAGCAGTCTGACCTGGCTAGCGGCCATACTCTGCGAGCAGTACTTC. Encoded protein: CASSLTWLAAILCEQYF.

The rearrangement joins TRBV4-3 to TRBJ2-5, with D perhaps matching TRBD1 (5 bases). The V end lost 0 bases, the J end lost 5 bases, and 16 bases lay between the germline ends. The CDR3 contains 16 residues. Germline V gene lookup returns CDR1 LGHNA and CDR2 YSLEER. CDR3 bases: TGCGCCAGCAGCCAAGAGGGCAGGGCTCTTATCGAGACCCAGTACTTC. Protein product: CASSQEGRALIETQYF.

CDR3 nucleotide sequence: TGTGCCAGCAGTCCCCGCCCCACGGCAGGCTCCTACGAGCAGTACTTC. It specifies CASSPRPTAGSYEQYF. This chain joins TRBV27 and TRBJ2-7; no reliable D call. The CDR3 sequence is 16 residues long. CDR1 and CDR2 (germline): MNHEY, SMNVEV (reference sequence). V gave up 5 bases and J gave up 0 bases, with 17 bases separating them.

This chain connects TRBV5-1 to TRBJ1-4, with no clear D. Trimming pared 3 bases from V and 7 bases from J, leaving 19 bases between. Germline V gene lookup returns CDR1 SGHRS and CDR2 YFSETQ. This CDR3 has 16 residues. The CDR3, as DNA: TGCGCCAGCAGCTCAAGCTCAGGATGGAGCGGTGAAAAACTGTTTTTT. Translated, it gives CASSSSSGWSGEKLFF.

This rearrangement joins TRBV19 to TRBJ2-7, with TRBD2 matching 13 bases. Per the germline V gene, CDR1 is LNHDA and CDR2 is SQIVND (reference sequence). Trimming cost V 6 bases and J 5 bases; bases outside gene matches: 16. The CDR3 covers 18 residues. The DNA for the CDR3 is TGTGCCAGTAGCACGCATAAAAACGGACTAGCGGGAGTCCACGAGCAGTACTTC. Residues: CASSTHKNGLAGVHEQYF.

The CDR3 loop is CASSWGLAGLNFGELFF. CDR3 coding DNA: TGCGCCAGCAGCTGGGGACTAGCGGGATTAAATTTCGGGGAGCTGTTTTTT. This chain uses TRBV5-1 with TRBJ2-2, with 13 bases fitting TRBD2. This CDR3 region has 17 residues. V trimming: 3 bases; J trimming: 7 bases; junction bases outside the gene matches: 9. CDR1 SGHRS and CDR2 YFSETQ come from the germline V gene.

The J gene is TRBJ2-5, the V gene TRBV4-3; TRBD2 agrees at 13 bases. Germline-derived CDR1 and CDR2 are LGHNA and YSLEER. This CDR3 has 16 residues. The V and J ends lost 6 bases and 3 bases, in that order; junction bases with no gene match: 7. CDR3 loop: CASSPGTSGNKETQYF. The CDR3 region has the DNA TGCGCCAGCAGTCCCGGGACTAGCGGGAACAAAGAGACCCAGTACTTC.